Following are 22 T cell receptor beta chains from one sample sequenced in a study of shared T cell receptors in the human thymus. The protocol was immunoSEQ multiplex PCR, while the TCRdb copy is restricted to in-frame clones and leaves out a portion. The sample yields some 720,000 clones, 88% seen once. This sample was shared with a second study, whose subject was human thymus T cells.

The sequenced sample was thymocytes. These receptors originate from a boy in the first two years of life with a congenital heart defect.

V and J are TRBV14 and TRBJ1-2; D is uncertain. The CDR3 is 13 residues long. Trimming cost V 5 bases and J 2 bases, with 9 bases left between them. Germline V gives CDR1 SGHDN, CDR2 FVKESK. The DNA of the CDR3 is TGTGCCAGCAGCGACGGACTGAACTATGGCTACACCTTC. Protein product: CASSDGLNYGYTF. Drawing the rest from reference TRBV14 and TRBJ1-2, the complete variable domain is EAGVTQFPSHSVIEKGQTVTLRCDPISGHDNLYWYRRVMGKEIKFLLHFVKESKQDESGMPNNRFLAERTGGTYSTLKVQPAELEDSGVYFCASSDGLNYGYTFGSGTRLTVV.

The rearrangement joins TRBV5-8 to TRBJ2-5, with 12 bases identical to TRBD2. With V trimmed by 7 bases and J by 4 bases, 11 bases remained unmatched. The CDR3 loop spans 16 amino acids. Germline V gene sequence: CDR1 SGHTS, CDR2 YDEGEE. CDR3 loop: CASPKFRLAGVETQYF. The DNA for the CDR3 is TGTGCCAGCCCCAAATTCCGACTAGCGGGAGTAGAGACCCAGTACTTC.

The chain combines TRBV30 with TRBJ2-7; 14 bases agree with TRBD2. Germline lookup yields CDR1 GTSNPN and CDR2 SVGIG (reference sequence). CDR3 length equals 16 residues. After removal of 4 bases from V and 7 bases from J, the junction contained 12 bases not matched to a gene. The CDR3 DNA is TGTGCCTGGATTGGGCGGACTAGCGGGAGGTCGGGGGAGCAGTACTTC. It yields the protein CAWIGRTSGRSGEQYF.

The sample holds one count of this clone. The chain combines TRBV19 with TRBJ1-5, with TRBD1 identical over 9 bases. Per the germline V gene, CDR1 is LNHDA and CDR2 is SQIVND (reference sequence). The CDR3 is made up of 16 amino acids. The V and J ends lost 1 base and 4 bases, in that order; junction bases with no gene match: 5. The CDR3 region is CASSIVLGQGNQPQHF. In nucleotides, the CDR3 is TGTGCCAGTAGTATAGTTCTGGGACAGGGAAATCAGCCCCAGCATTTT.

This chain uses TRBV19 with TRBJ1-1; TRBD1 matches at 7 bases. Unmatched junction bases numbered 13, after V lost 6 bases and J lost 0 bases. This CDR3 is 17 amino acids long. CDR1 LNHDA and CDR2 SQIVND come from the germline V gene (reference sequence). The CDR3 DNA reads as TGTGCCAGTAGGGGAACAGGGGACGGAGGAATGAACACTGAAGCTTTCTTT. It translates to CASRGTGDGGMNTEAFF.

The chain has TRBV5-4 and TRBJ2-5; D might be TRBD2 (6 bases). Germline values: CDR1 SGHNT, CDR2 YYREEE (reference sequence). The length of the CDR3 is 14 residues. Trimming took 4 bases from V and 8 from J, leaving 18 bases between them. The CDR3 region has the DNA TGTGCCAGCAGCCCGGGAGTGCTCCGCAAAACCCAGTACTTC. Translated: CASSPGVLRKTQYF.

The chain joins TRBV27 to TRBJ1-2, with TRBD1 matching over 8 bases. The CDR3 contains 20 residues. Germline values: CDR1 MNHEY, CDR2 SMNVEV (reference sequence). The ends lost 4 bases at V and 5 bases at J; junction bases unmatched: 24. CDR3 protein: CASSSRTGLIADSSLYGYTF. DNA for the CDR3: TGTGCCAGCAGTTCTCGGACAGGGCTAATAGCGGACTCAAGCTTATATGGCTACACCTTC.

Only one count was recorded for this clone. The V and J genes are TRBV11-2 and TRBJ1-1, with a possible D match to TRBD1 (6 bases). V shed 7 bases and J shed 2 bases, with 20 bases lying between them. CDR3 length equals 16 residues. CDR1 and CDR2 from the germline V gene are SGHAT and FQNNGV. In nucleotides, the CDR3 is TGTGCCAGCACCAGACCGGAGGACAGTCTCAACACTGAAGCTTTCTTT. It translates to CASTRPEDSLNTEAFF.

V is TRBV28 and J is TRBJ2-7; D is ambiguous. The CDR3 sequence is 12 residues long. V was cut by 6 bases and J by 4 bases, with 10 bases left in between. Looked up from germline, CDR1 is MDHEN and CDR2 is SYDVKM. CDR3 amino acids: CASSQAPYEQYF. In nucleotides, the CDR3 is TGTGCCAGCAGCCAAGCACCGTACGAGCAGTACTTC.

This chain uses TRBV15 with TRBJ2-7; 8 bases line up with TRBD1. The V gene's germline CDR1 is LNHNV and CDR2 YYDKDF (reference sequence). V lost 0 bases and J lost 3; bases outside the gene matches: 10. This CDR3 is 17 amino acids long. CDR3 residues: CATSREALGQEDYEQYF. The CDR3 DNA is TGTGCCACCAGCAGAGAGGCCCTGGGACAGGAGGACTACGAGCAGTACTTC. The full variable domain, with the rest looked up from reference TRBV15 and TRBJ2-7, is DAMVIQNPRYQVTQFGKPVTLSCSQTLNHNVMYWYQQKSSQAPKLLFHYYDKDFNNEADTPDNFQSRRPNTSFCFLDIRSPGLGDTAMYLCATSREALGQEDYEQYFGPGTRLTVT.

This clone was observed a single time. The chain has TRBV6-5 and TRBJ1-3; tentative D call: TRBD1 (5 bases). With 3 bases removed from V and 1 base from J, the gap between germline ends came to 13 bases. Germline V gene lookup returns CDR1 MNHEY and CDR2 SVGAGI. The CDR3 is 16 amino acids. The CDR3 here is CASSYASGASGNTIYF. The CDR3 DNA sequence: TGTGCCAGCAGTTATGCTAGTGGGGCGTCTGGAAACACCATATATTTT.

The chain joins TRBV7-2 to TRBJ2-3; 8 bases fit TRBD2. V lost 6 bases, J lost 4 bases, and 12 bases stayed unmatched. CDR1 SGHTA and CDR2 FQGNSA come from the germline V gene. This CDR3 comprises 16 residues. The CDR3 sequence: CASRKRAGGLADTQYF. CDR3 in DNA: TGTGCCAGCAGAAAAAGGGCGGGAGGTCTCGCAGATACGCAGTATTTT.

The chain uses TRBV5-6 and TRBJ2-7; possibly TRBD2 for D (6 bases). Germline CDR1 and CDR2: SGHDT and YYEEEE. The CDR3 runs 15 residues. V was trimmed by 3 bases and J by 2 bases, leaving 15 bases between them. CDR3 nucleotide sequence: TGTGCCAGCAGCTCGGGCGGGAAGGGGACCTACGAGCAGTACTTC. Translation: CASSSGGKGTYEQYF.

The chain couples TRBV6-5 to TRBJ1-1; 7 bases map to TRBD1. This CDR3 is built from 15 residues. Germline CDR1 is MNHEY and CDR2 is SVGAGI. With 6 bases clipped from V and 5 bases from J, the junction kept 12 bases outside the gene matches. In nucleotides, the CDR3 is TGTGCCAGCAGCCCGACCCGGCAGGGGGGTACTGAAGCTTTCTTT. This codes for CASSPTRQGGTEAFF.

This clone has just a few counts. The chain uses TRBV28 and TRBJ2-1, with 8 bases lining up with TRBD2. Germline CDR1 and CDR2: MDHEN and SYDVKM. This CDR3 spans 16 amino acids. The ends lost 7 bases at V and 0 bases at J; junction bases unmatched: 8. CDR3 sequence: CASTQPSGSSYNEQFF. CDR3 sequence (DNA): TGTGCCAGCACTCAACCGAGCGGGAGCTCCTACAATGAGCAGTTCTTC.

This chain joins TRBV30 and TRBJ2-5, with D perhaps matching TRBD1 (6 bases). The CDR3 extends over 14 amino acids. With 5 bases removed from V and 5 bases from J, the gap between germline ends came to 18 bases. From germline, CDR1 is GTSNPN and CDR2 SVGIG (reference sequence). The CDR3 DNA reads TGTGCCTGGTCCAAAAGGGGGTCAGGGGAGACCCAGTACTTC. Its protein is CAWSKRGSGETQYF.

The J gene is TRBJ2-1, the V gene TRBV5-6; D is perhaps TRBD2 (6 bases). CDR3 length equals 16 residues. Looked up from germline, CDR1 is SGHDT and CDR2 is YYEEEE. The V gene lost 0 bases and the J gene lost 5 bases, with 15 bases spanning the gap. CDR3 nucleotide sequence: TGTGCCAGCAGCTTGGCCCTAGCGACATGGAACAATGAGCAGTTCTTC. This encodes CASSLALATWNNEQFF.

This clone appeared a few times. The CDR3 bases are TGCAGTGCTCCCGTCACAGATACGCAGTATTTT. Translation gives CSAPVTDTQYF. The chain is built from TRBV20-1 and TRBJ2-3; D remains ambiguous. This CDR3 has 11 amino acids. V gave up 5 bases and J gave up 2 bases, with 5 bases separating them. The germline CDR1 and CDR2 sequences are DFQATT and SNEGSKA (reference sequence).

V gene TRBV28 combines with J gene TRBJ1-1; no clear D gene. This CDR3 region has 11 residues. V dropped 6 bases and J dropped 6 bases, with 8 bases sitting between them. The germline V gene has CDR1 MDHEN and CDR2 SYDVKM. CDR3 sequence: CASSMSAEAFF. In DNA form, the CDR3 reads TGTGCCAGCAGCATGAGCGCTGAAGCTTTCTTT.

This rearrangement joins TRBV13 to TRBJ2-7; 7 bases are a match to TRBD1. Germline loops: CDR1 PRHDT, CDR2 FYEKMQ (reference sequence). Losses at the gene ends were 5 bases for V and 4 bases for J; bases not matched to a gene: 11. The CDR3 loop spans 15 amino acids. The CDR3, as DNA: TGTGCCAGCAGCCCCGGTAAAGGGGGCAGGTACGAGCAGTACTTC. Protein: CASSPGKGGRYEQYF.

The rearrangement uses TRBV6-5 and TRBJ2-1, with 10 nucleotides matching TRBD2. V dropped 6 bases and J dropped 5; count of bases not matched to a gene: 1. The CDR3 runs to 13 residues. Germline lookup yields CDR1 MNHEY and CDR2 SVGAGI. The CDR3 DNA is TGTGCCAGCAGAGCGGGAGGGGACAATGAGCAGTTCTTC. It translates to CASRAGGDNEQFF.

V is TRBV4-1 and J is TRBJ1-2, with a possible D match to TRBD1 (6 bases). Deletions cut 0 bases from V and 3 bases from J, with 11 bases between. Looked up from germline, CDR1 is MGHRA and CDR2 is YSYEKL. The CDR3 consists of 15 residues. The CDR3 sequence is CASSQEAGVDYGYTF. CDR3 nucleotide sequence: TGCGCCAGCAGCCAAGAGGCAGGGGTAGACTATGGCTACACCTTC.